These T cell receptor beta chains were read from a single sample in a study of molecular identifiers for immune sequencing clone quantification. One entry per CDR3 protein, called by TCRdb with MiXCR from the PCR reads. The data hold hundreds of thousands of distinct CDR3 sequences, with about 25% observed a single time. Sequenced input: naive CD8+ T cells from blood, with Jurkat cell RNA spiked in. The receptors here all came from a human donor in good health. Some libraries in this study had Jurkat cell RNA spiked in. Each CDR3 is given with its conserved first and last residue. D genes are given only for firm matches. Clone size, where shown, is once, few, many, or a class for clones that have expanded.

D gene,V gene,J gene,clone size,CDR3 DNA,CDR3 protein
TRBD2,TRBV19,TRBJ2-7,few,TGTGCCAGTAGTGTCGCGGGGGGCGTCTACGAGCAGTACTTC,CASSVAGGVYEQYF
NA,TRBV12-3/TRBV12-4,TRBJ1-6,NA,TGTGCCAGCAGTCCCAACGAGATTTATTCACCCCTCCACTTT,CASSPNEIYSPLHF
NA,TRBV29-1,TRBJ1-4,many,TGCAGCGTTTCTGGCCAGCCCTCCGGGGAAAATGAAAAACTGTTTTTT,CSVSGQPSGENEKLFF
NA,TRBV20-1,TRBJ2-7,many,TGCAGTGCTAGGCCCGCCGAGGCACTCTCCTACGAGCAGTACTTC,CSARPAEALSYEQYF
NA,TRBV27,TRBJ2-3,many,TGTGCCAGCAGTTTCCAACAGGAATCAGATACGCAGTATTTT,CASSFQQESDTQYF
TRBD2,TRBV9,TRBJ2-7,NA,TGTGCCAGCAGCGCATGGATGACTAGCGGGAACAACGAGCAGTACTTC,CASSAWMTSGNNEQYF
TRBD2,TRBV19,TRBJ2-3,few,TGTGCCAGTTCAATGGTGGCGGGAGCGATACGCGATACGCAGTATTTT,CASSMVAGAIRDTQYF
NA,TRBV19,TRBJ2-7,NA,TGTGCCAGTAGTCGTCGTCAGGGGGGACTGTGGGAGCAGTACTTC,CASSRRQGGLWEQYF
TRBD1,TRBV4-3,TRBJ2-7,NA,TGCGCCAGCTCCCATAGCACAGGGGAACACGCGCAGTACTTC,CASSHSTGEHAQYF
TRBD1,TRBV4-3,TRBJ2-2,NA,TGCGCCAGCAGCAAAGAAAGGGGACAGACGAACACCGGGGAGCTGTTTTTT,CASSKERGQTNTGELFF
NA,TRBV28,TRBJ2-7,NA,TGTGCCAGCAGTCCAGAGACCTCCTACGAGCAGTACTTC,CASSPETSYEQYF
TRBD1,TRBV15,TRBJ1-5,NA,TGTGCCACCAGCGGAGGACAGGGGGCCGTTCTTAGCAATCAGCCCCAGCATTTT,CATSGGQGAVLSNQPQHF
TRBD1,TRBV6-2/TRBV6-3,TRBJ2-1,NA,TGTGCCAGCAGCCCCTGGGCGGGCCCCCGGGACAGCTACTACAATGAGCAGTTCTTC,CASSPWAGPRDSYYNEQFF
TRBD1,TRBV6-4,TRBJ2-7,NA,TGTGCCAGCAGAGACTCTCGGGGACAGGGGTTCGAGCAGTACTTC,CASRDSRGQGFEQYF
TRBD2,TRBV10-1,TRBJ2-3,NA,TGCGCCAGCAGTGTGACTAGCGGGGCGCCCATAGATACGCAGTATTTT,CASSVTSGAPIDTQYF
NA,TRBV28,TRBJ2-7,many,TGTGCCAGCAGTTTATTTGGGGGAAGGGTCTACGAGCAGTACTTC,CASSLFGGRVYEQYF
NA,TRBV28,TRBJ2-7,many,TGTGCCAGCAGCTCCCGCAGGAACTACGAGCAGTACTTC,CASSSRRNYEQYF
NA,TRBV7-2,TRBJ2-5,NA,TGTGCCAGCGGCTCTGATATAGCCGGGGAGACCCAGTACTTC,CASGSDIAGETQYF
TRBD1,TRBV4-1,TRBJ2-3,NA,TGCGCCAGCAGCCAAGGACAGGGGAGCACAGATACGCAGTATTTT,CASSQGQGSTDTQYF
TRBD2,TRBV20-1,TRBJ2-5,NA,TGCAGTGCTAGAGGACTAGCGGAAATCCAAGAGACCCAGTACTTC,CSARGLAEIQETQYF
TRBD1,TRBV2,TRBJ2-7,many,TGTGCCAGCATCCCAGACAGGGGGAGAGCCTACGAGCAGTACTTC,CASIPDRGRAYEQYF
NA,TRBV4-3,TRBJ2-1,NA,TGCGCCAGCAGCCAAGATCACCCGGGCTACAATGAGCAGTTCTTC,CASSQDHPGYNEQFF
TRBD2,TRBV7-9,TRBJ2-1,few,TGTGCCAGCAGCTCACCCGGGACTAGCGTCTATGAGCAGTTCTTC,CASSSPGTSVYEQFF
NA,TRBV4-1,TRBJ2-4,many,TGCGCCAGCAGCCTGGTAGTCCCTCTAGCAGCTTCGGTAGACATTCAGTACTTC,CASSLVVPLAASVDIQYF
NA,TRBV4-1,TRBJ2-5,many,TGCGCCAGCAGCCAAGAAGGACTAAAACAAGAGACCCAGTACTTC,CASSQEGLKQETQYF
NA,TRBV5-6,TRBJ1-6,NA,TGTGCCAGCAGCTTGGGTGGAGGGGCAGGCTCACCCCTCCACTTT,CASSLGGGAGSPLHF
TRBD1,TRBV12-3/TRBV12-4,TRBJ2-5,many,TGTGCCAGCAGTTCGACAGGGGGCGAGACCCAGTACTTC,CASSSTGGETQYF